Here is one T cell receptor (beta chain) with its context. As yet, its antigen is unknown. This sample is part of a study of T cell responses to AZD1222 COVID-19 vaccine. The germline CDR1 and CDR2 sequences are SQVTM and ANQGSEA. Trimming pared 3 bases from V and 5 bases from J, leaving 13 bases between. The CDR3 runs to 13 residues. Whole-study findings and limits: Seropositive at baseline were only a handful of AZD1222 recipients. White British ancestry dominated among donors, who included more females, and clonal diversity was possibly underestimated.

The table came from immunoSEQ multiplex PCR; TCRdb's copy has only in-frame clones and leaves some out. The sample includes about 84,000 clones, 87% of them seen just once. The starting material was peripheral blood, obtained 28 days after the second AZD1222 dose. This sequence was found in an adult who received the AZD1222 COVID-19 vaccine. The chain recombines TRBV29-1 with TRBJ1-2; D not resolved. Here the CDR3 DNA reads TGCAGCGTTGAGCATTCGGGATTTTATGGCTACACCTTC. Residues: CSVEHSGFYGYTF.